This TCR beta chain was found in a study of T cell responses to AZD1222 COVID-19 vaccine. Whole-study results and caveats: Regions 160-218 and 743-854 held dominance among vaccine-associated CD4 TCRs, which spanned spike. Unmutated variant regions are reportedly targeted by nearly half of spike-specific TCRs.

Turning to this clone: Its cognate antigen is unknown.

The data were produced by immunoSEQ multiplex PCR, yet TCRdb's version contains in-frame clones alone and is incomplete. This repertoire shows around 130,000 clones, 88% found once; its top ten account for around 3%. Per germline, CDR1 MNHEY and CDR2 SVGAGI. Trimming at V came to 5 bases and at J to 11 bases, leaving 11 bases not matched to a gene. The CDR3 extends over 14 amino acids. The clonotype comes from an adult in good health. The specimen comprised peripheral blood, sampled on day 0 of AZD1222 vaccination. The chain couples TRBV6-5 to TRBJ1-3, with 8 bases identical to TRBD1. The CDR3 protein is CASSILQGGSAIYF. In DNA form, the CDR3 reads TGTGCCAGCAGTATATTACAGGGGGGGTCTGCCATATATTTT.